The 25 T cell receptor beta chains presented below share a single source sample, sequenced in a study of blood T cell repertoires in COVID-19. Assay: immunoSEQ multiplex PCR; the TCRdb copy retains only in-frame clones and omits some. The table includes approximately 140,000 clones, around 89% detected once. Sequencing input: PBMCs or T cells enriched from blood (not recorded which). The receptors here all came from a woman in her twenties or thirties with acute COVID-19.

The chain uses TRBV30 and TRBJ2-7, with 10 positions matching TRBD2. The junction had 9 bases not matched to a gene; V was cut back by 4 bases and J by 3 bases. This CDR3 has 15 amino acids. The V gene's germline CDR1 is GTSNPN and CDR2 SVGIG (reference sequence). CDR3 coding DNA: TGTGCCTGGACGCTCAGCGGGAGGGCTAACTACGAGCAGTACTTC. This gives the protein CAWTLSGRANYEQYF.

The chain carries TRBV30 and TRBJ1-1; the D is unclear. The V end lost 0 bases, the J end lost 5 bases, and 7 bases lay between the germline ends. CDR1 and CDR2 from the germline V gene are GTSNPN and SVGIG (reference sequence). The CDR3 has 12 residues. This CDR3 is CAWSVHWTEAFF. The CDR3, as DNA: TGTGCCTGGAGTGTACATTGGACTGAAGCTTTCTTT.

The J gene is TRBJ1-5, the V gene TRBV28; 11 nucleotides align to TRBD1. Unmatched junction bases numbered 5, after V lost 6 bases and J lost 4 bases. The CDR3 loop spans 15 amino acids. Germline CDR1 reads MDHEN; CDR2 reads SYDVKM. The CDR3 sequence: CASRVGTGGNQPQHF. CDR3 coding DNA: TGTGCCAGCAGGGTGGGGACAGGGGGGAATCAGCCCCAGCATTTT.

The V and J genes are TRBV5-8 and TRBJ1-4; D possibly corresponds to TRBD1 (5 bases). CDR3 length: 14 residues. V was cut by 4 bases and J by 8 bases, with 15 bases left in between. Germline-derived CDR1 and CDR2 are SGHTS and YDEGEE. CDR3: CASSPGFGGEKLFF. DNA of the CDR3: TGTGCCAGCAGCCCCGGATTTGGGGGGGAAAAACTGTTTTTT.

The chain links TRBV7-9 to TRBJ1-2, with 7 bases matching TRBD1. Germline assignment: CDR1 SEHNR and CDR2 FQNEAQ (reference sequence). The V and J ends lost 5 bases and 13 bases, in that order; junction bases with no gene match: 16. The CDR3 loop spans 14 amino acids. CDR3 in amino acids: CASSQWQGGNNRTF. As DNA, the CDR3 is TGTGCCAGCAGCCAGTGGCAGGGGGGAAATAATCGCACCTTC.

The rearrangement links TRBV28 to TRBJ1-5; unclear D gene. This CDR3 comprises 13 residues. V lost 3 bases and J 5 bases, leaving 8 bases between the germline ends. CDR1 is MDHEN, CDR2 SYDVKM, per germline. The CDR3 sequence is CASSFVLDQPQHF. The CDR3, as DNA: TGTGCCAGCAGTTTTGTCCTTGATCAGCCCCAGCATTTT.

The chain combines TRBV9 with TRBJ2-1; 11 positions agree with TRBD2. J gave up 7 bases and V 4 bases, and 4 bases lay outside the gene matches. Germline CDR1 SGDLS, CDR2 YYNGEE. The CDR3 loop spans 14 amino acids. DNA for the CDR3: TGTGCCAGCAGCCTAAGGACTAGCGGGAATGAGCAGTTCTTC. This gives the protein CASSLRTSGNEQFF.

The chain uses TRBV5-6 and TRBJ1-2; D unclear. The V gene lost 0 bases and the J gene lost 3 bases, with 9 bases spanning the gap. The CDR3 consists of 14 residues. The germline V gene has CDR1 SGHDT and CDR2 YYEEEE. The CDR3 spells CASSLDPRDYGYTF. Here the CDR3 DNA reads TGTGCCAGCAGCTTGGATCCTCGGGACTATGGCTACACCTTC.

This rearrangement joins TRBV14 to TRBJ2-1, with D perhaps matching TRBD2 (5 bases). Germline values: CDR1 SGHDN, CDR2 FVKESK. V lost 1 base to trimming and J lost 2 bases, with 12 bases between them. The CDR3 consists of 16 residues. The CDR3 nucleotides read TGTGCCAGCAGCCAAGCCGGCGACTACCCCTACAATGAGCAGTTCTTC. This translates into CASSQAGDYPYNEQFF.

J is TRBJ2-7 and V is TRBV18; D unclear. Trimming left V 3 bases short and J 7 bases short, with 10 bases between. Germline lookup yields CDR1 KGHSH and CDR2 LQKENI. CDR3 length: 12 amino acids. CDR3 in amino acids: CASSPTEEEQYF. CDR3 nucleotide sequence: TGTGCCAGCTCACCCACCGAAGAGGAGCAGTACTTC.

The chain combines TRBV21-1 with TRBJ2-1; TRBD2, the D gene given by the table, was not confirmed from the DNA. TRBV21-1 is a pseudogene. The CDR3 is 17 residues long. The CDR3 nucleotides read TGTGCCAGCAGCAAAGAATCAGGACTAGCGGGTTACAATGAGCAGTTCTTC. Translation: CASSKESGLAGYNEQFF.

The V call is TRBV5-1, the J call TRBJ2-7; TRBD2 might be the D (5 bases). The CDR3 is 14 residues long. Germline CDR1 and CDR2: SGHRS and YFSETQ. With 3 bases removed from V and 3 bases from J, the gap between germline ends came to 13 bases. In nucleotides, the CDR3 is TGCGCCAGCAGCTCGGGAACGTTGGGCTACGAGCAGTACTTC. It is translated as CASSSGTLGYEQYF. Full variable domain (outside the CDR3, taken from reference TRBV5-1 and TRBJ2-7): KAGVTQTPRYLIKTRGQQVTLSCSPISGHRSVSWYQQTPGQGLQFLFEYFSETQRNKGNFPGRFSGRQFSNSRSEMNVSTLELGDSALYLCASSSGTLGYEQYFGPGTRLTVT.

The rearrangement joins TRBV7-9 to TRBJ1-2; 9 bases align to TRBD1. Per the germline V gene, CDR1 is SEHNR and CDR2 is FQNEAQ (reference sequence). The CDR3 has 16 amino acids. Unmatched junction bases numbered 7, after V lost 1 base and J lost 4 bases. CDR3 bases: TGTGCCAGCAGCTTAGGCCCGGGACAGGGCAGCTATGGCTACACCTTC. This sequence encodes CASSLGPGQGSYGYTF.

The rearrangement joins TRBV24-1 to TRBJ1-5, with unresolved D. The CDR3 has 14 residues. CDR1 is KGHDR, CDR2 SFDVKD, per germline. V was shortened by 10 bases and J by 0 bases, with 12 bases between the two germline ends. The CDR3 bases are TGTGCCACTTTGCGAAACTATAGCAATCAGCCCCAGCATTTT. Protein sequence: CATLRNYSNQPQHF.

The chain links TRBV19 to TRBJ2-3; 9 bases fit TRBD2. The CDR3 is made up of 14 amino acids. The germline V gene has CDR1 LNHDA and CDR2 SQIVND (reference sequence). Trimming at V came to 3 bases and at J to 11 bases, leaving 9 bases not matched to a gene. The CDR3 reads CASSIPSAGGEQYF. Written as DNA, the CDR3 is TGTGCCAGTAGTATCCCATCCGCGGGGGGGGAGCAGTATTTT.

CDR3 sequence: CASSSDWGGNEQFF. The CDR3 DNA sequence: TGTGCCAGCAGCTCCGACTGGGGGGGCAATGAGCAGTTCTTC. The chain joins TRBV7-2 to TRBJ2-1; 7 bases match TRBD2. Germline values: CDR1 SGHTA, CDR2 FQGNSA. This CDR3 has 14 residues. The V and J ends lost 4 bases and 6 bases, in that order; junction bases with no gene match: 6.

The rearrangement uses TRBV5-6 and TRBJ1-1; no clear D gene. Germline-derived CDR1 and CDR2 are SGHDT and YYEEEE. The CDR3 has 13 residues. Trimming left V 6 bases short and J 1 base short, with 10 bases between. The CDR3 DNA follows: TGTGCCAGCACCCCCCGCAGGAACACTGAAGCTTTCTTT. Translating it yields CASTPRRNTEAFF.

This clone was observed a single time. This chain connects TRBV7-2 to TRBJ2-7; 9 nucleotides agree with TRBD1. J was trimmed by 2 bases and V by 1 base; bases with no gene match: 3. The germline gives CDR1 SGHTA, CDR2 FQGNSA. The CDR3 has 15 amino acids. This chain's CDR3 is CASSLGTGEPYEQYF. The CDR3 bases are TGTGCCAGCAGCTTAGGGACAGGGGAACCCTACGAGCAGTACTTC.

This chain links TRBV29-1 with TRBJ1-3, with D tentatively TRBD1 (5 bases). The germline gives CDR1 SQVTM, CDR2 ANQGSEA. Trimming left V 6 bases short and J 0 bases short, with 12 bases between. The CDR3 contains 14 residues. The CDR3 bases are TGCAGCGTATTACAGGATAGCTCTGGAAACACCATATATTTT. Protein: CSVLQDSSGNTIYF.

The V gene is TRBV28, the J gene TRBJ1-2; no definite D call. V shed 2 bases and J shed 8 bases, with 9 bases lying between them. From germline, CDR1 is MDHEN and CDR2 SYDVKM. This CDR3 is 12 amino acids long. For the CDR3, the DNA is TGTGCCAGCAGTTTAATCAGTACGGGCTACACCTTC. Protein product: CASSLISTGYTF.

This chain connects TRBV18 to TRBJ1-5; 8 bases map to TRBD1. Germline V gene lookup returns CDR1 KGHSH and CDR2 LQKENI. CDR3 size: 13 residues. Trimming at V came to 5 bases and at J to 9 bases, leaving 6 bases not matched to a gene. CDR3 in amino acids: CASSSGTGPPQHF. As DNA, the CDR3 is TGTGCCAGCTCATCCGGGACAGGTCCGCCCCAGCATTTT.

V and J are TRBV28 and TRBJ2-7; 8 nucleotides align to TRBD2. The ends lost 3 bases at V and 2 bases at J; junction bases unmatched: 6. Germline CDR1 MDHEN, CDR2 SYDVKM. This CDR3 comprises 15 residues. Written as DNA, the CDR3 is TGTGCCAGCAGTTTCCTCGCGGGAGGACCCTACGAGCAGTACTTC. It yields the protein CASSFLAGGPYEQYF.

The count of this clone is one. Here the CDR3 reads CASRGGTSGNNEQFF. CDR3 nucleotides: TGTGCCAGCAGGGGGGGGACTAGCGGTAACAATGAGCAGTTCTTC. The genes are TRBV28 and TRBJ2-1, with 11 bases that match TRBD2. Trimming at V came to 6 bases and at J to 5 bases, leaving 6 bases not matched to a gene. The CDR3 runs 15 residues. CDR1 and CDR2 from the germline V gene are MDHEN and SYDVKM.

This sequence joins TRBV4-3 and TRBJ1-3; D is unresolved. This CDR3 has 16 residues. Germline V lookup: CDR1 LGHNA, CDR2 YSLEER. The V gene lost 0 bases and the J gene lost 1 base, with 10 bases spanning the gap. CDR3 amino acids: CASSQDGRISGNTIYF. The CDR3 coding sequence is TGCGCCAGCAGCCAAGATGGGAGGATTTCTGGAAACACCATATATTTT.

V gene TRBV19 combines with J gene TRBJ1-2; 9 nucleotides agree with TRBD1. The CDR3 totals 13 residues. Per the germline V gene, CDR1 is LNHDA and CDR2 is SQIVND (reference sequence). The V and J ends lost 5 bases and 6 bases, in that order; junction bases with no gene match: 4. CDR3 nucleotide sequence: TGTGCCAGTAGTGCGCGGACAGGGGATGGCTACACCTTC. Translating it yields CASSARTGDGYTF.